This TCR beta chain came from a study of OX40 agonist ivuxolimab in advanced cancers. This clone showed up just once. This table comes from immunoSEQ multiplex PCR, and its TCRdb copy is limited to in-frame clones, with some not included. The sample includes 77,000 or so clones, roughly 91% seen only once; the top ten take less than 0.35%. Germline V lookup: CDR1 MNHNS, CDR2 SASEGT. V was pared by 3 bases and J by 5 bases, with 13 bases between. CDR3 size: 14 residues. The rearrangement links TRBV6-1 to TRBJ2-5; D call uncertain. This TCR was recovered from an adult with an advanced solid tumor such as melanoma, head and neck, liver or kidney cancer. Sequencing was performed on CD4+ or CD8+ T cells sorted from blood, taken in a trial of the OX40 agonist ivuxolimab. The CDR3 coding sequence is TGTGCCAGCAGTGAGAGGCCAAGAGAGGAGACCCAGTACTTC. This gives the protein CASSERPREETQYF.